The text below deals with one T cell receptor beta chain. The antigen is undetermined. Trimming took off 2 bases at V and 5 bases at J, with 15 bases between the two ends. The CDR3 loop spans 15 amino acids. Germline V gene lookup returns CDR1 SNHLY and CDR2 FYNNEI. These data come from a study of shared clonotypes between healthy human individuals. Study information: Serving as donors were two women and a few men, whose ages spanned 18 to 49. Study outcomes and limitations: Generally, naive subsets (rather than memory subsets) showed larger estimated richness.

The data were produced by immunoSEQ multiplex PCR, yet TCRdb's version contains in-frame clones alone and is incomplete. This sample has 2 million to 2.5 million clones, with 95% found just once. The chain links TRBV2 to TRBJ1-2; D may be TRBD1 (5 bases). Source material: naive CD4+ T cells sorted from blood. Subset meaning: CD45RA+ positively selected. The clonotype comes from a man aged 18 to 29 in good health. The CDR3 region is CASSERRAGLYGYTF. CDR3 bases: TGTGCCAGCAGTGAAAGGCGCGCAGGGCTTTATGGCTACACCTTC.